A single T cell receptor beta chain is shown here with its context. The sample originates from a study of response to subunit inactivated influenza vaccine. TCRdb processed the RT-PCR reads anew with MiXCR; each CDR3 protein has one entry. The sample records around 530,000 distinct CDR3 sequences, about 15% being singletons. Germline loops: CDR1 MNHEY, CDR2 SVGEGT. The CDR3 is 12 residues long. Trimming shortened V by 5 bases and J by 6 bases, and 9 bases separated the two germline ends. The receptor comes from a man aged 45 to 70 who received an inactivated influenza vaccine. The chain joins TRBV6-2 or TRBV6-3 to TRBJ2-3; D is undetermined. Sequenced material: CD4+ T cells sorted from PBMCs, taken 23 months after vaccination. The DNA for the CDR3 is TGTGCCAGCAGTCACGACCGGGATACGCAGTATTTT. Translated: CASSHDRDTQYF.